What follows are 23 T cell receptor beta chains derived from one specimen sequenced in a study of blood T cell repertoires in COVID-19. Measured with immunoSEQ multiplex PCR; TCRdb has only the in-frame clones, and not every one. This table holds 20,000 to 25,000 clones, roughly 90% found once. The sample was peripheral blood. All receptors come from a woman aged 80 or over with active COVID-19.

Worth noting for this clone: A junction end diverges from the germline sequence, so it may reflect a read error. This sequence joins TRBV7-8 and TRBJ2-1, with TRBD2 as a possible D gene (6 bases). CDR1 and CDR2 from the germline V gene are SGHVS and FQNEAQ. The CDR3 contains 11 residues. CDR3 coding DNA: TGTGCCAGCAGCTTAGCCGGGGACTTGGTCTTC. Translating gives CASSLAGDLVF.

This chain uses TRBV2 with TRBJ2-5, with 11 positions matching TRBD2. After removal of 8 bases from V and 4 bases from J, the junction contained 3 bases not matched to a gene. The germline gives CDR1 SNHLY, CDR2 FYNNEI. CDR3 length equals 13 residues. The CDR3 DNA reads TGTGCCAGCGCCGGGACTAGCGGAGAGACCCAGTACTTC. Its translation: CASAGTSGETQYF.

V is TRBV18 and J is TRBJ1-5, with D tentatively TRBD1 (5 bases). V was pared by 7 bases and J by 7 bases, with 17 bases between. The CDR3 runs to 14 residues. From germline, CDR1 is KGHSH and CDR2 LQKENI. The CDR3 is CASWQGGSGQPQHF. The CDR3 DNA reads as TGTGCCAGCTGGCAGGGAGGATCAGGACAGCCCCAGCATTTT.

The chain is built from TRBV4-1 and TRBJ2-3; TRBD1 is a possible D gene (6 bases). The V end was cut by 0 bases, the J end by 2 bases, with 15 bases between. This CDR3 spans 17 amino acids. Germline lookup yields CDR1 MGHRA and CDR2 YSYEKL. The DNA of the CDR3 is TGCGCCAGCAGCCAAGATCCGAGGCAGGGGACCACAGATACGCAGTATTTT. Translating it yields CASSQDPRQGTTDTQYF.

The chain links TRBV7-6 to TRBJ2-5; 9 nucleotides align to TRBD2. V lost 1 base, J lost 2 bases, and 5 bases stayed unmatched. Germline CDR1 and CDR2: SGHVS and FNYEAQ. The CDR3 runs to 16 residues. The CDR3 sequence: CASSLGSGGPQETQYF. In DNA, the CDR3 is TGTGCCAGCAGCTTAGGTAGCGGGGGACCTCAAGAGACCCAGTACTTC.

The chain has TRBV7-3 and TRBJ2-3; 10 bases align to TRBD2. Unmatched junction bases numbered 3, after V lost 5 bases and J lost 4 bases. Germline V gives CDR1 SGHTA, CDR2 FQGTGA. This CDR3 contains 14 residues. This CDR3 reads CASSPGTSADTQYF. The CDR3 DNA reads TGTGCCAGCAGCCCCGGGACTAGCGCAGATACGCAGTATTTT. Looking up the rest from reference TRBV7-3 and TRBJ2-3 gives the full variable domain: GAGVSQTPSNKVTEKGKYVELRCDPISGHTALYWYRQSLGQGPEFLIYFQGTGAADDSGLPNDRFFAVRPEGSVSTLKIQRTERGDSAVYLCASSPGTSADTQYFGPGTRLTVL.

This clone appeared a few times. J is TRBJ1-6 and V is TRBV7-9, with 8 bases fitting TRBD1. Per the germline V gene, CDR1 is SEHNR and CDR2 is FQNEAQ (reference sequence). After removal of 5 bases from V and 7 bases from J, the junction contained 4 bases not matched to a gene. CDR3 length equals 14 residues. In nucleotides, the CDR3 is TGTGCCAGCAGCAATACAGGGGGGAATTCACCCCTCCACTTT. It is translated as CASSNTGGNSPLHF. Using reference TRBV7-9 and TRBJ1-6 for the parts outside the CDR3, the full variable domain is DTGVSQNPRHKITKRGQNVTFRCDPISEHNRLYWYRQTLGQGPEFLTYFQNEAQLEKSRLLSDRFSAERPKGSFSTLEIQRTEQGDSAMYLCASSNTGGNSPLHFGNGTRLTVT.

The chain recombines TRBV18 with TRBJ2-7; D not resolved. CDR1 is KGHSH, CDR2 LQKENI, per germline. The germline V and J ends were trimmed by 3 bases and 0 bases, with 6 bases remaining between them. This CDR3 has 13 residues. The CDR3 region is CASSPSLSYEQYF. The CDR3 DNA sequence: TGTGCCAGCTCACCCTCCCTCTCCTACGAGCAGTACTTC.

There are a few counts of this clone. The rearrangement joins TRBV6-6 to TRBJ2-1, with D perhaps TRBD1 (5 bases). The V end lost 5 bases, the J end lost 3 bases, and 14 bases lay between the germline ends. The CDR3 totals 15 residues. Per germline, CDR1 MNHNY and CDR2 SVGAGI (reference sequence). CDR3 DNA sequence: TGTGCCAGCAGTCCTGGGGCCGAAGGCTACAATGAGCAGTTCTTC. Protein: CASSPGAEGYNEQFF.

The rearrangement links TRBV7-2 to TRBJ1-2; 8 bases agree with TRBD1. J was trimmed by 4 bases and V by 4 bases; bases with no gene match: 5. Per the germline V gene, CDR1 is SGHTA and CDR2 is FQGNSA. The CDR3 runs to 14 residues. The CDR3, as DNA: TGTGCCAGCAGCTCCACAGGGGGGGGCTATGGCTACACCTTC. It translates to CASSSTGGGYGYTF.

This chain links TRBV19 with TRBJ2-1, with a possible D match to TRBD1 (5 bases). CDR1 and CDR2 from the germline V gene are LNHDA and SQIVND (reference sequence). V was clipped by 1 base and J by 4 bases, with 11 bases between them. There are 15 residues in the CDR3. The CDR3 reads CASSIAGPGYNEQFF. The CDR3 region has the DNA TGTGCCAGTAGTATAGCAGGCCCAGGGTACAATGAGCAGTTCTTC.

The chain recombines TRBV27 with TRBJ2-7, with D perhaps matching TRBD2 (6 bases). V shed 6 bases and J shed 6 bases, with 15 bases lying between them. There are 13 residues in the CDR3. Germline V CDR1 and CDR2: MNHEY, SMNVEV (reference sequence). The CDR3 spells CASRSGGQGEQYF. CDR3 in DNA: TGTGCCAGCAGATCCGGGGGTCAGGGCGAGCAGTACTTC.

CDR3 in amino acids: CASSSFPGGSGTEAFF. The DNA for the CDR3 is TGTGCCAGCAGCTCGTTTCCCGGGGGATCGGGCACTGAAGCTTTCTTT. This chain uses TRBV5-5 with TRBJ1-1; a possible D gene is TRBD1 (5 bases). Per germline, CDR1 SGHKS and CDR2 YYEKEE (reference sequence). This CDR3 region has 16 residues. Deletions cut 3 bases from V and 4 bases from J, with 19 bases between.

The rearrangement joins TRBV6-2 or TRBV6-3 to TRBJ2-5; 7 nucleotides line up with TRBD2. From germline, CDR1 is MNHEY and CDR2 SVGEGT. This CDR3 is 13 amino acids long. J lost 2 bases, V lost 4 bases, and 1 base had no gene match. CDR3 DNA sequence: TGTGCCAGCAGTTTACTAGCGCAAGAGACCCAGTACTTC. This sequence encodes CASSLLAQETQYF.

This clone has only one observation. The V gene is TRBV5-1, the J gene TRBJ2-2, with 8 bases identical to TRBD1. The germline V gene encodes CDR1 SGHRS and CDR2 YFSETQ. The V gene end was trimmed by 4 bases and the J gene end by 5 bases; junction bases not matched to a gene: 10. This CDR3 region has 16 residues. The CDR3 region has the DNA TGCGCCAGCAGCCTCCGGACAGGGTCTACAACCGGGGAGCTGTTTTTT. It is translated as CASSLRTGSTTGELFF.

The chain joins TRBV6-1 to TRBJ1-1, with TRBD1 as a possible D gene (6 bases). This CDR3 has 17 amino acids. The germline CDR1 and CDR2 sequences are MNHNS and SASEGT. V dropped 0 bases and J dropped 1 base, with 15 bases sitting between them. CDR3 in amino acids: CASSEAITGYENTEAFF. The CDR3 DNA sequence: TGTGCCAGCAGTGAAGCGATAACAGGGTACGAGAACACTGAAGCTTTCTTT.

This chain connects TRBV2 to TRBJ2-2; TRBD1 might be the D (5 bases). Per germline, CDR1 SNHLY and CDR2 FYNNEI. V was clipped by 1 base and J by 0 bases, with 12 bases between them. CDR3 length: 17 amino acids. Here the CDR3 reads CASSEGQISSNTGELFF. The CDR3 DNA sequence: TGTGCCAGCAGTGAAGGACAGATTTCGTCGAACACCGGGGAGCTGTTTTTT.

V and J are TRBV29-1 and TRBJ2-3; D perhaps matches TRBD2 (6 bases). This CDR3 region has 16 residues. CDR1 and CDR2 (germline): SQVTM, ANQGSEA. The V gene lost 1 base and the J gene lost 0 bases, with 14 bases spanning the gap. CDR3 in amino acids: CSVEGARDWSTDTQYF. The CDR3 nucleotides read TGCAGCGTTGAAGGGGCCCGGGACTGGAGCACAGATACGCAGTATTTT.

V is TRBV28 and J is TRBJ2-1; TRBD2 aligns across 12 bases. The J segment lost 5 bases and the V segment lost 3 bases, leaving 5 bases of the junction unmatched. This CDR3 comprises 16 residues. Germline V gives CDR1 MDHEN, CDR2 SYDVKM. Here the CDR3 DNA reads TGTGCCAGCAGTTTCCTAGCGGGGGGGAATCACAATGAGCAGTTCTTC. This encodes CASSFLAGGNHNEQFF.

This clone was observed once. The V call is TRBV5-1, the J call TRBJ1-3, with a weak D call TRBD1 (5 bases). V was trimmed by 0 bases and J by 2 bases, leaving 9 bases between them. CDR1 SGHRS and CDR2 YFSETQ come from the germline V gene. The CDR3 spans 15 residues. The CDR3 nucleotides are TGCGCCAGCAGCTTGGCCTCAGGGCCTGGAAACACCATATATTTT. It encodes CASSLASGPGNTIYF.

CDR3: CASPGQGVTQYF. Here the CDR3 DNA reads TGTGCCAGCCCAGGACAGGGCGTGACCCAGTACTTC. The rearrangement links TRBV6-5 to TRBJ2-5; TRBD1 agrees at 8 bases. The CDR3 length is 12 residues. Trimming took 8 bases from V and 7 from J; bases not matched to a gene: 6. Germline-derived CDR1 and CDR2 are MNHEY and SVGAGI.

This clone showed up just a few times. The chain uses TRBV6-2 or TRBV6-3 and TRBJ2-7; D unresolved. With 2 bases removed from V and 4 bases from J, the gap between germline ends came to 15 bases. The CDR3 has 15 residues. Germline V gene sequence: CDR1 MNHEY, CDR2 SVGEGT. The CDR3 region has the DNA TGTGCCAGCAGTTACGGGTTAACACGGGTTTACGAGCAGTACTTC. It encodes CASSYGLTRVYEQYF.

This chain joins TRBV13 and TRBJ1-4; 8 positions agree with TRBD1. Trimming cost V 5 bases and J 7 bases; bases outside gene matches: 9. CDR1 and CDR2 (germline): PRHDT, FYEKMQ (reference sequence). The CDR3 sequence is 15 residues long. CDR3 DNA: TGTGCCAGCAGCCCCAGATCAGGGGGCGGTGAAAAACTGTTTTTT. Encoded protein: CASSPRSGGGEKLFF.